One T cell receptor beta chain is described in this entry. This entry is derived from a study of blood T cell repertoires in COVID-19. Across the study: Acute-phase and convalescent COVID-19 samples originated in the United States, Italy and Spain. Sources were T cells, B-cell-depleted T cells, or PBMCs; the material itself was cDNA or gDNA.

Per germline, CDR1 SGHVS and CDR2 FQNEAQ. CDR3 length equals 18 residues. J gave up 5 bases and V 5 bases, and 16 bases lay outside the gene matches. Authors' data handling: Estimated nucleated cell counts came from reference gene primer amplification. Profiling relied on immunoSEQ multiplex PCR, and the TCRdb table lists in-frame clones only, not all of them. The V and J calls and the clone size are those of that table, but D and trimming were determined from the DNA. The data hold hundreds of thousands of clones, with roughly nine tenths observed a single time. Seattle researchers signed up patients amid active infection and tracked them longitudinally.

The sample comprised peripheral blood. This chain joins TRBV7-8 and TRBJ2-3; TRBD2 matches at 10 bases. The clonotype originates from a woman in her fifties or sixties with COVID-19, enrolled during active disease. The CDR3 DNA follows: TGTGCCAGCAGCGACCCTAGCGGGGGAACACGGAGGGGAGATACGCAGTATTTT. It yields the protein CASSDPSGGTRRGDTQYF.